These 13 T cell receptor beta chains originate from one sample sequenced in a study of cytomegalovirus exposure and HLA in healthy donors. The PCR was carried out with 60 Vbeta primers and 13 Jbeta primers. The table came from immunoSEQ multiplex PCR; TCRdb's copy has only in-frame clones and leaves some out. The data show some 130,000 clones, with just under 80% seen just once and approximately 1.8% held by the top ten. The sample consisted of PBMCs. The receptors stem from a woman aged 40 to 50 in good health and CMV-seronegative.

The V and J genes are TRBV27 and TRBJ2-5, with a tentative D call TRBD2 (6 bases). Germline loops: CDR1 MNHEY, CDR2 SMNVEV (reference sequence). V was cut by 5 bases and J by 1 base, with 11 bases left in between. The CDR3 has 14 residues. CDR3 in DNA: TGTGCCAGCAGTCGGAGGGTCAGCCAAGAGACCCAGTACTTC. Translation gives CASSRRVSQETQYF.

This chain links TRBV5-1 with TRBJ2-3; 8 nucleotides match TRBD1. The CDR3 covers 17 residues. Germline V CDR1 and CDR2: SGHRS, YFSETQ. The V gene end was trimmed by 5 bases and the J gene end by 4 bases; junction bases not matched to a gene: 15. CDR3 DNA sequence: TGCGCCAGCAGTGGTTACGGTGGTCAGGGGGCCTCAGATACGCAGTATTTT. It yields the protein CASSGYGGQGASDTQYF.

This clone was seen only a few times. This chain links TRBV6-1 with TRBJ2-4, with TRBD2 matching 10 bases. Trimming took 10 bases from V and 13 from J; bases not matched to a gene: 19. The V gene's germline CDR1 is MNHNS and CDR2 SASEGT. This CDR3 is built from 15 residues. The CDR3 region has the DNA TGTGCCACCTACTCTCTAGCGGGGGCGCCTTTTTGCCAGTACTTC. This translates into CATYSLAGAPFCQYF.

The rearrangement joins TRBV11-2 to TRBJ2-3; 14 bases line up with TRBD2. The CDR3 has 18 amino acids. Germline loops: CDR1 SGHAT, CDR2 FQNNGV. With 3 bases clipped from V and 0 bases from J, the junction kept 5 bases outside the gene matches. CDR3 region: CASSFGLAGGLSTDTQYF. The CDR3 DNA reads as TGTGCCAGCAGCTTCGGACTAGCGGGGGGCCTTAGCACAGATACGCAGTATTTT.

This clone turned up a few times. DNA for the CDR3: TGCGCCAGCAGTGGGGGGTCTGGAAACACCATATATTTT. Its protein product is CASSGGSGNTIYF. The V and J genes are TRBV5-1 and TRBJ1-3; D possibly corresponds to TRBD1 (5 bases). Per germline, CDR1 SGHRS and CDR2 YFSETQ. The V and J ends lost 5 bases and 1 base respectively, with 7 bases between them. The CDR3 length is 13 residues.

V and J are TRBV5-4 and TRBJ2-2, with D tentatively TRBD2 (6 bases). The germline V gene encodes CDR1 SGHNT and CDR2 YYREEE (reference sequence). The germline V and J ends were trimmed by 0 bases and 4 bases, with 13 bases remaining between them. The CDR3 extends over 16 amino acids. As DNA, the CDR3 is TGTGCCAGCAGCTTGGCGGGACTCCCTCCCACCGGGGAGCTGTTTTTT. The encoded protein is CASSLAGLPPTGELFF.

The rearrangement uses TRBV19 and TRBJ2-7; TRBD2 matches 10 bases. Per the germline V gene, CDR1 is LNHDA and CDR2 is SQIVND (reference sequence). With V trimmed by 4 bases and J by 2 bases, 14 bases remained unmatched. This CDR3 comprises 18 residues. CDR3 in amino acids: CASSNVAGGPEGAYEQYF. The CDR3 DNA follows: TGTGCCAGTAGTAATGTAGCGGGAGGCCCAGAGGGAGCCTACGAGCAGTACTTC. The whole variable domain, filled in from reference TRBV19 and TRBJ2-7, reads DGGITQSPKYLFRKEGQNVTLSCEQNLNHDAMYWYRQDPGQGLRLIYYSQIVNDFQKGDIAEGYSVSREKKESFPLTVTSAQKNPTAFYLCASSNVAGGPEGAYEQYFGPGTRLTVT.

The V and J genes are TRBV5-1 and TRBJ1-1, with 8 bases lining up with TRBD1. After removal of 4 bases from V and 4 bases from J, the junction contained 3 bases not matched to a gene. The germline gives CDR1 SGHRS, CDR2 YFSETQ. The CDR3 totals 13 residues. DNA for the CDR3: TGCGCCAGCAGCAGAGGGACAGGCACTGAAGCTTTCTTT. This encodes CASSRGTGTEAFF.

This chain uses TRBV6-5 with TRBJ1-3; 7 bases match TRBD1. This CDR3 is built from 14 residues. The V and J ends lost 7 bases and 4 bases, in that order; junction bases with no gene match: 7. Germline V gene lookup returns CDR1 MNHEY and CDR2 SVGAGI. DNA of the CDR3: TGTGCCAGCAAACCGACAGGGTCCGGAAACACCATATATTTT. Encoded protein: CASKPTGSGNTIYF.

This rearrangement joins TRBV11-2 to TRBJ2-3; tentatively, D is TRBD2 (5 bases). Between the trimmed V and J ends, which lost 5 bases and 1 base, there was a span of 13 bases. CDR1 and CDR2 (germline): SGHAT, FQNNGV. The CDR3 sequence is 15 residues long. The CDR3 region has the DNA TGTGCCAGCAGCCCGAGATACGGGGGCACAGATACGCAGTATTTT. Protein product: CASSPRYGGTDTQYF.

This chain uses TRBV5-4 with TRBJ2-1; TRBD1 aligns across 9 bases. V gave up 6 bases and J gave up 5 bases; unmatched junction bases: 6. CDR3 length: 14 amino acids. Looked up from germline, CDR1 is SGHNT and CDR2 is YYREEE (reference sequence). The CDR3 region is CASTPDRGNNEQFF. The CDR3 DNA reads as TGTGCCAGCACACCGGACAGGGGCAACAATGAGCAGTTCTTC.

The chain carries TRBV5-5 and TRBJ2-3; 12 bases map to TRBD2. The CDR3 consists of 17 residues. Germline V gene lookup returns CDR1 SGHKS and CDR2 YYEKEE (reference sequence). V was pared by 2 bases and J by 2 bases, with 6 bases of the junction left unmatched. For the CDR3, the DNA is TGTGCCAGCAGCTTCTCCAGGACTAGCGGGGCCACAGATACGCAGTATTTT. Its translation is CASSFSRTSGATDTQYF.

This chain connects TRBV9 to TRBJ2-3; 7 bases are shared with TRBD2. V was clipped by 1 base and J by 1 base; unmatched bases: 18. CDR3 length equals 20 residues. CDR1 and CDR2 from the germline V gene are SGDLS and YYNGEE. The DNA for the CDR3 is TGTGCCAGCAGCGTACCAAACACCGGGACTAACCATCTTGGCACAGATACGCAGTATTTT. It translates to CASSVPNTGTNHLGTDTQYF.